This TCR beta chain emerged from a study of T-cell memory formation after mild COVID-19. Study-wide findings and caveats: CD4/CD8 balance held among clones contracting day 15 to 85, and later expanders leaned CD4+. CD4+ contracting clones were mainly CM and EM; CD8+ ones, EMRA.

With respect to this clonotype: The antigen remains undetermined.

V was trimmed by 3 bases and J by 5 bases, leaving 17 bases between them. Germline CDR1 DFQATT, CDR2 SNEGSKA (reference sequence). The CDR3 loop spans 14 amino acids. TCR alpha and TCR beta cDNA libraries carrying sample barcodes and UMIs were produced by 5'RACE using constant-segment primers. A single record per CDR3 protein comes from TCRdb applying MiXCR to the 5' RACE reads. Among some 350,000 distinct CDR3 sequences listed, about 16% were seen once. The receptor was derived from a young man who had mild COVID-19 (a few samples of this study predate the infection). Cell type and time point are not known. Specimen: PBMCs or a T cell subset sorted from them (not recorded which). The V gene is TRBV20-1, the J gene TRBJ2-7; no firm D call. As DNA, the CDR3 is TGCAGTGCTAGTATTATCAGGTCGCGTGACGAGCAGTACGTC. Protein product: CSASIIRSRDEQYV.